The clone carrying this T cell receptor beta chain has a handful of counts. As yet, its antigen is unknown. These data belong to a study of T cell repertoires in cytomegalovirus infection. Overall study context: Indications came from public TCR beta signatures; they pointed to CMV infection and to a matching HLA type. Findings and limits, study-wide: HLA-C-restricted TCR beta clonotypes specific for CMV led the ex vivo response.

V lost 4 bases, J lost 8 bases, and 5 bases stayed unmatched. This CDR3 has 15 residues. Germline lookup yields CDR1 MDHEN and CDR2 SYDVKM. TCRdb independently ran MiXCR on the reads; one entry per CDR3 protein. In the table there are roughly 130,000 distinct CDR3 sequences, 8.8% of which are singletons. The clonotype originates from a human donor in good health (CMV status not recorded). Some clones in this sample may be carry-over from other donors' samples. The V and J genes are TRBV28 and TRBJ1-4, with 12 positions matching TRBD1. Sequences were obtained from PBMCs. Written as DNA, the CDR3 is TGTGCCAGCAGTTCTGGAGGGACAGGGGGCGAAAAACTGTTTTTT. This codes for CASSSGGTGGEKLFF.